Described below is a single TCR beta chain sequence and its context. The target antigen is unknown. This sample was taken from a study of long-term antiretroviral therapy in people with HIV. Clinicians in the United States treated all participants with HIV. Study outcomes and limitations: Blood obtained between about 2004 and 2017 may reflect older ART regimens. Controls exceeded HIV repertoires in CDR3 length range. Therapy changes, viral resistance and ART adherence were not documented in the available data.

The assay used was immunoSEQ (version v3.0), run at survey level. The method was immunoSEQ multiplex PCR; TCRdb's version includes in-frame clones alone and lacks a portion of them. In the table there are some 23,000 clones, roughly 76% of which are singletons. This clonotype originated in a woman aged 40 to 49 with HIV. The sample was unsorted PBMCs, taken 1.1 years before starting antiretroviral therapy.

CDR3 loop: CASSLTVSGTEAFF. The CDR3 DNA sequence: TGCGCCAGCAGCTTGACCGTGTCGGGCACTGAAGCTTTCTTT. V is TRBV5-1 and J is TRBJ1-1; D is unresolved. The CDR3 covers 14 residues. From germline, CDR1 is SGHRS and CDR2 YFSETQ. Trimming removed 1 base at V and 4 bases at J, with 11 bases between.